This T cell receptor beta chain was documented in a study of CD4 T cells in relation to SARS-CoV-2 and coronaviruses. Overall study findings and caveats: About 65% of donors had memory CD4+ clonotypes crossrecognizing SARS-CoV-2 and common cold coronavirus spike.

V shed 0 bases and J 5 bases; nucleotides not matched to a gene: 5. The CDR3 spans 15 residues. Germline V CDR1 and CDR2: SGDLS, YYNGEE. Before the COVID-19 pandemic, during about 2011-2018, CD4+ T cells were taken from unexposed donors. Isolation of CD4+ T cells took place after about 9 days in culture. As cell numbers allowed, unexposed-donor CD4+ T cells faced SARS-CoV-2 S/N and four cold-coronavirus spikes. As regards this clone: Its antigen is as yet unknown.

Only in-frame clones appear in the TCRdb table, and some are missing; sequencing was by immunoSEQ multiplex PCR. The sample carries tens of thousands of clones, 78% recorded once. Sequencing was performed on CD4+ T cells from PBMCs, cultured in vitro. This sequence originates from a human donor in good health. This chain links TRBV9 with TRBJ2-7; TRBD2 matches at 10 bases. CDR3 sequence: CASSVGGTSANEQYF. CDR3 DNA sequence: TGTGCCAGCAGCGTAGGGGGGACTAGCGCCAACGAGCAGTACTTC.